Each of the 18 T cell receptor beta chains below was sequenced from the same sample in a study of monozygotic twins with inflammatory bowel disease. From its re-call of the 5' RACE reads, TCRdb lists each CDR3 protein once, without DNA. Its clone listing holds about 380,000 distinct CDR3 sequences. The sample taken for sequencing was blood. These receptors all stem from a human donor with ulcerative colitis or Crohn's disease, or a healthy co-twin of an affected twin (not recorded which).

The CDR3 sequence: CASSQVQATDTQYF. The V gene is TRBV4-1, the J gene TRBJ2-3. Germline V lookup: CDR1 MGHRA, CDR2 YSYEKL. This CDR3 is 14 amino acids long.

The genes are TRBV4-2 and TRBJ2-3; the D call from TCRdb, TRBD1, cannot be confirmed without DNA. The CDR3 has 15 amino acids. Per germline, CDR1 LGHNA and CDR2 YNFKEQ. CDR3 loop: CASSRSGGRTDTQYF.

This CDR3 is CASSIGTGPAGANVLTF. The chain recombines TRBV19 with TRBJ2-6; absent DNA, TCRdb's TRBD1 call cannot be checked. The CDR3 has 17 residues. Per germline, CDR1 LNHDA and CDR2 SQIVND (reference sequence).

This CDR3 is CASMNGINNEQFF. V gene TRBV5-4 combines with J gene TRBJ2-1; TCRdb's D gene call, TRBD2, goes unchecked for lack of DNA. The V gene's germline CDR1 is SGHNT and CDR2 YYREEE (reference sequence). The CDR3 has 13 residues.

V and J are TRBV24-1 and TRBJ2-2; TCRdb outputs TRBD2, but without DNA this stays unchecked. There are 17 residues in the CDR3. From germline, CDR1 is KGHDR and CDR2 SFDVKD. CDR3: CATSDPRGASNTGELFF.

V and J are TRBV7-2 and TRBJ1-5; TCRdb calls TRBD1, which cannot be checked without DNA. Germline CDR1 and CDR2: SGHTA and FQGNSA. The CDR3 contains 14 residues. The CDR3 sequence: CASSSGQGYQPQHF.

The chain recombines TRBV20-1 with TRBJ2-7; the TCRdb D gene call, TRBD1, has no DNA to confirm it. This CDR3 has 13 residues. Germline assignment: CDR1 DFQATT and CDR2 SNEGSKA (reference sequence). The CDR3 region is CSAPQGVGYEQYF.

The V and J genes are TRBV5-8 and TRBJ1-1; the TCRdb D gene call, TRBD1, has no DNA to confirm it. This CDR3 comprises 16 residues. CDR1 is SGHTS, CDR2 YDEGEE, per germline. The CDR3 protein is CASTYKTGEKGTEAFF.

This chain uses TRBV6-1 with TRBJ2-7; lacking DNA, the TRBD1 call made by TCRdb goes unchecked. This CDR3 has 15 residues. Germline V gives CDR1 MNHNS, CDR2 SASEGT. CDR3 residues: CASSEVSQGDHEQYF.

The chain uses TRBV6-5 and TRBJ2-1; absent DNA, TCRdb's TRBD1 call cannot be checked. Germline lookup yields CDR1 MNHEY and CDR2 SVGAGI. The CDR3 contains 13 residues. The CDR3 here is CASSYFPANEQFF.

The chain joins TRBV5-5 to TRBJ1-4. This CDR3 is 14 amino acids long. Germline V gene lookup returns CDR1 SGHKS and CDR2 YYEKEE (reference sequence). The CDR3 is CASSLGGIEEKLFF.

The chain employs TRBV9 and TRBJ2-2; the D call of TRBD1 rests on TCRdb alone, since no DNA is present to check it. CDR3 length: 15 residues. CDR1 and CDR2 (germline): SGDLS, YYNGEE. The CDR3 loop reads CASSVVQGSTGELFF.

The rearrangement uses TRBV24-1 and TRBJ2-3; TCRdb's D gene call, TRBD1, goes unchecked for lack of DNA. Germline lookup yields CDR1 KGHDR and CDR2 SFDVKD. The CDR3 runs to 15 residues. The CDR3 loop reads CATREGTRRADTQYF.

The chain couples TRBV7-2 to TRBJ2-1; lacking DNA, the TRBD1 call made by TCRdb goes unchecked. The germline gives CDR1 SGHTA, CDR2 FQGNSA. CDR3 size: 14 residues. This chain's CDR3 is CASSLGAGIGEQFF.

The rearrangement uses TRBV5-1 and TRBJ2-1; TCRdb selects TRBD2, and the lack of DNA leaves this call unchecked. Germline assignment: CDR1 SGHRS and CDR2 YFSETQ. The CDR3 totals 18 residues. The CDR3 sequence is CASSLLTSGGSSYNEQFF.

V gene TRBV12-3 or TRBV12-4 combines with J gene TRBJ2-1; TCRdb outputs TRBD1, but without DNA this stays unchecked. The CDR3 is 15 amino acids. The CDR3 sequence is CASSLRGARNNEQFF.

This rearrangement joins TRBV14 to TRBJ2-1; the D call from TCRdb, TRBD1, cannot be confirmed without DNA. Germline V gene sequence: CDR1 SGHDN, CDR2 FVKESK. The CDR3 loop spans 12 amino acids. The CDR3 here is CASSRQTGGQFF.

CDR3 amino acids: CSARDSEYNEQFF. The chain combines TRBV20-1 with TRBJ2-1. Germline CDR1 DFQATT, CDR2 SNEGSKA (reference sequence). This CDR3 has 13 amino acids.